This passage covers 30 T cell receptor beta chains from one sample sequenced in a study of blood T cells in healthy people across ages. A second PCR of 7 to 11 cycles used a sample-barcoded 5' primer and a J-beta primer mix. TCRdb re-called the 5' RACE reads with MiXCR, one entry per CDR3 protein. The profile shows 1.5 million to 2 million distinct CDR3 sequences, 28% of them singletons. Sequencing was carried out using blood. These receptors came from a woman in her 30s in good health.

The count of this clonotype is one. The CDR3 here is CASRLKRGTADNEQFF. The CDR3 nucleotides read TGTGCCAGCAGACTCAAAAGGGGGACAGCCGACAATGAGCAGTTCTTC. The chain carries TRBV12-3 or TRBV12-4 and TRBJ2-1, with 7 bases identical to TRBD1. The trim removed 6 bases at V and 5 bases at J, leaving 13 bases unmatched. The CDR3 sequence is 16 residues long.

Details on this clonotype: This could be a read error, since a much larger clone is one nucleotide away. Written as DNA, the CDR3 is TGTGCCAGCAGAAGGGGTCCTGAGCAGTTCTTC. It yields the protein CASRRGPEQFF. This chain joins TRBV6-2 or TRBV6-3 and TRBJ2-1; a possible D gene is TRBD1 (5 bases). This CDR3 region has 11 residues. Germline loops: CDR1 MNHEY, CDR2 SVGEGT. The V end lost 6 bases, the J end lost 9 bases, and 9 bases lay between the germline ends.

A few counts support this clonotype. The chain couples TRBV13 to TRBJ2-1, with TRBD2 matching 7 bases. After removal of 1 base from V and 2 bases from J, the junction contained 8 bases not matched to a gene. Germline V gene lookup returns CDR1 PRHDT and CDR2 FYEKMQ (reference sequence). The CDR3 sequence is 17 residues long. Here the CDR3 reads CASSLVERGLPYNEQFF. The CDR3 nucleotides read TGTGCCAGCAGCTTAGTTGAGCGGGGACTCCCCTACAATGAGCAGTTCTTC.

The chain is built from TRBV27 and TRBJ2-3, with D unclear. The CDR3 extends over 13 amino acids. V lost 6 bases and J 5 bases, leaving 12 bases between the germline ends. CDR1 and CDR2 from the germline V gene are MNHEY and SMNVEV (reference sequence). The CDR3 loop reads CASRNYMGDTQYF. In nucleotides, the CDR3 is TGTGCCAGCAGGAACTACATGGGAGATACGCAGTATTTT.

Only a few counts were recorded for this clonotype. The J gene is TRBJ1-5, the V gene TRBV5-5, with D maybe TRBD1 (6 bases). Looked up from germline, CDR1 is SGHKS and CDR2 is YYEKEE (reference sequence). The V and J ends lost 1 base and 7 bases respectively, with 15 bases between them. This CDR3 has 15 residues. CDR3: CASSLSGASHQPQHF. CDR3 coding DNA: TGTGCCAGCAGCTTGTCAGGGGCCTCACACCAGCCCCAGCATTTT.

This clonotype was observed at least ten times. The rearrangement joins TRBV20-1 to TRBJ2-7, with 8 bases identical to TRBD2. The J segment lost 8 bases and the V segment lost 1 base, leaving 7 bases of the junction unmatched. CDR3 length: 13 amino acids. Germline V CDR1 and CDR2: DFQATT, SNEGSKA (reference sequence). CDR3 protein: CSARAGGANKQYF. CDR3 coding DNA: TGCAGTGCTAGAGCCGGGGGGGCCAATAAGCAGTACTTC.

The CDR3 DNA is TGTGCCACCGGTGGGACAGGGCGGTCCGGTTCACCCCTCCACTTT. It encodes CATGGTGRSGSPLHF. The rearrangement uses TRBV27 and TRBJ1-6, with 9 nucleotides matching TRBD1. Trimming removed 10 bases from V and 9 bases from J; junction bases left unmatched: 13. CDR1 is MNHEY and CDR2 is SMNVEV in the germline V gene (reference sequence). This CDR3 has 15 residues.

A few counts support this clonotype. The chain combines TRBV20-1 with TRBJ2-1, with TRBD2 identical over 7 bases. The germline V gene has CDR1 DFQATT and CDR2 SNEGSKA (reference sequence). The CDR3 length is 14 residues. V shed 1 base, J shed 7 bases, and the junction held 7 bases outside the gene matches. CDR3 bases: TGCAGTGCTAGAGTTGCAACTAGCGTTAATGAGCAGTTCTTC. As protein: CSARVATSVNEQFF.

Of note for this clonotype: The junction does not match germline at one end; this may be a read error. The chain has TRBV14 and TRBJ1-6, with D possibly being TRBD1 (5 bases). Germline CDR1 SGHDN, CDR2 FVKESK. The CDR3 contains 13 residues. CDR3 residues: CAGSHIPGSPLHF. In nucleotides, the CDR3 is TGTGCCGGCAGCCATATACCAGGGTCACCCCTCCACTTT.

In its sample, this clonotype was seen a few times. For the CDR3, the DNA is TGTGCCAGCCGACGAAACGGTGACAGCCAAAACACCATATATTTT. Its translation is CASRRNGDSQNTIYF. This chain uses TRBV27 with TRBJ1-3, with D possibly matching TRBD1 (5 bases). Germline assignment: CDR1 MNHEY and CDR2 SMNVEV (reference sequence). V was shortened by 8 bases and J by 6 bases, with 20 bases between the two germline ends. This CDR3 region has 15 residues.

This clonotype was seen many times. CDR3: CSAPRDGFYDEQFF. The CDR3 DNA is TGCAGCGCACCCCGGGACGGGTTCTATGATGAGCAGTTCTTC. The gene calls are TRBV29-1 and TRBJ2-1; D is possibly TRBD1 or TRBD2 (5 bases each). The CDR3 has 14 residues. CDR1 SQVTM and CDR2 ANQGSEA come from the germline V gene. V lost 7 bases and J lost 8, with 21 bases in between.

V usage is TRBV20-1 and J usage is TRBJ2-1, with TRBD2 matching 13 bases. Unmatched junction bases numbered 12, after V lost 6 bases and J lost 7 bases. CDR3 size: 16 residues. Per germline, CDR1 DFQATT and CDR2 SNEGSKA (reference sequence). The CDR3, as DNA: TGCAGTGCGCAGGGCCCGGGACTAGCGGGGAAAAATGAGCAGTTCTTC. It translates to CSAQGPGLAGKNEQFF.

This clonotype was detected a few times. CDR3 amino acids: CASSVQSLGYTF. DNA of the CDR3: TGTGCCAGCAGCGTACAGTCTCTGGGCTACACCTTC. The gene calls are TRBV9 and TRBJ1-2; D remains ambiguous. Between the trimmed V and J ends, which lost 1 base and 8 bases, there was a span of 9 bases. CDR1 and CDR2 (germline): SGDLS, YYNGEE. There are 12 residues in the CDR3.

The rearrangement links TRBV6-6 to TRBJ2-1, with D perhaps matching TRBD1 (5 bases). This CDR3 has 17 residues. Germline V lookup: CDR1 MNHNY, CDR2 SVGAGI (reference sequence). Trimming removed 6 bases from V and 1 base from J, with 19 bases in between. CDR3 sequence reads: CASSDSRGLGSYNEQFF. DNA of the CDR3: TGTGCCAGCAGCGACTCAAGGGGCTTGGGGTCCTACAATGAGCAGTTCTTC.

This chain uses TRBV7-8 with TRBJ2-1; maybe TRBD2 (7 bases). Trimming cost V 8 bases and J 8 bases, with 19 bases left between them. The CDR3 spans 14 residues. The germline CDR1 and CDR2 sequences are SGHVS and FQNEAQ. The CDR3 spells CASSEGGVEDEQFF. CDR3 DNA: TGTGCCAGCTCTGAAGGGGGGGTGGAAGATGAGCAGTTCTTC.

CDR3 protein: CSARDHRIRNEKLFF. The CDR3, as DNA: TGCAGTGCTAGAGATCATCGGATACGTAATGAAAAACTGTTTTTT. V gene TRBV20-1 combines with J gene TRBJ1-4, with D hard to call. The germline gives CDR1 DFQATT, CDR2 SNEGSKA (reference sequence). The CDR3 has 15 residues. Trimming removed 0 bases at V and 4 bases at J, with 12 bases between.

This clonotype was detected a few times. The chain recombines TRBV9 with TRBJ1-3; D gene unclear. CDR3 length: 14 amino acids. The germline gives CDR1 SGDLS, CDR2 YYNGEE. The V and J ends lost 5 bases and 0 bases respectively, with 9 bases between them. Here the CDR3 reads CASRAGISGNTIYF. CDR3 nucleotide sequence: TGTGCCAGCAGAGCGGGAATCTCTGGAAACACCATATATTTT.

Details on this clonotype: At one end, the junction sequence differs from germline, possibly due to a read error. The V and J genes are TRBV2 and TRBJ2-6; tentatively, D is TRBD1 (6 bases). This CDR3 comprises 18 residues. Per germline, CDR1 SNHLY and CDR2 FYNNEI. CDR3 residues: CASSEVTFGGSGANVRTF. As DNA, the CDR3 is TGTGCCAGCAGTGAAGTAACTTTTGGGGGCTCTGGGGCCAACGTCCGGACTTTC. The variable domain in full, with the rest retrieved from reference TRBV2 and TRBJ2-6, is EPEVTQTPSHQVTQMGQEVILRCVPISNHLYFYWYRQILGQKVEFLVSFYNNEISEKSEIFDDQFSVERPDGSNFTLKIRSTKLEDSAMYFCASSEVTFGGSGANVRTFGAGSRLTVL.

The genes are TRBV4-3 and TRBJ2-5; D unresolved. The CDR3 runs 16 residues. The V end was cut by 1 base, the J end by 0 bases, with 12 bases between. Looked up from germline, CDR1 is LGHNA and CDR2 is YSLEER. CDR3: CASSQGLGYYQETQYF. CDR3 sequence (DNA): TGCGCCAGCAGCCAAGGGCTGGGGTACTACCAAGAGACCCAGTACTTC.

The rearrangement joins TRBV28 to TRBJ2-2; 13 bases align to TRBD2. From germline, CDR1 is MDHEN and CDR2 SYDVKM. Unmatched junction bases numbered 9, after V lost 7 bases and J lost 7 bases. The CDR3 contains 16 residues. CDR3 region: CASTLGLAGTRGELFF. CDR3 bases: TGTGCCAGCACCCTGGGACTAGCGGGGACGCGCGGGGAGCTGTTTTTT.

The chain uses TRBV18 and TRBJ2-3, with 8 bases that match TRBD1. Germline V gene lookup returns CDR1 KGHSH and CDR2 LQKENI. This CDR3 spans 17 amino acids. V was pared by 0 bases and J by 0 bases, with 5 bases of the junction left unmatched. The CDR3 loop reads CASSPPAGGYSTDTQYF. The CDR3 nucleotides are TGTGCCAGCTCACCACCGGCAGGGGGCTATAGCACAGATACGCAGTATTTT.

The chain recombines TRBV4-1 with TRBJ1-4, with a possible D match to TRBD1 (5 bases). Trimming left V 4 bases short and J 7 bases short, with 16 bases between. Germline loops: CDR1 MGHRA, CDR2 YSYEKL. This CDR3 comprises 15 residues. This CDR3 reads CASSRVSGMGEKLFF. The CDR3 DNA follows: TGCGCCAGCAGCCGGGTTTCAGGGATGGGTGAAAAACTGTTTTTT.

As concerns this clonotype: The junction and the germline gene differ at one end; a read error may be behind it. V usage is TRBV12-3 or TRBV12-4 and J usage is TRBJ1-5, with D perhaps matching TRBD1 (5 bases). The CDR3 covers 13 residues. CDR3: CAGSLSRDQPQHF. Here the CDR3 DNA reads TGTGCCGGCAGTTTAAGCAGGGACCAGCCCCAGCATTTT.

The chain is built from TRBV20-1 and TRBJ1-2, with a tentative D call TRBD1 (6 bases). The CDR3 consists of 14 residues. The V gene lost 5 bases and the J gene lost 0 bases, with 13 bases spanning the gap. Germline V gene sequence: CDR1 DFQATT, CDR2 SNEGSKA (reference sequence). The CDR3 sequence is CSALRDTSNYGYTF. CDR3 in DNA: TGCAGTGCTTTGAGGGACACTTCTAACTATGGCTACACCTTC.

A few counts support this clonotype. The J gene is TRBJ2-3, the V gene TRBV5-1; D gene uncertain. This CDR3 comprises 13 residues. V was cut by 4 bases and J by 3 bases, with 9 bases left in between. The germline V gene has CDR1 SGHRS and CDR2 YFSETQ. This chain's CDR3 is CASSKTTTDTQYF. The CDR3 nucleotides are TGCGCCAGCAGCAAAACCACGACAGATACGCAGTATTTT.

As for this clonotype: The missing conserved phenylalanine or tryptophan at the end of this CDR3 makes a read error likely. This sequence joins TRBV4-3 and TRBJ2-1; D not resolved. This CDR3 has 14 amino acids. V lost 0 bases, J lost 4 bases, and 7 bases lay in between. From germline, CDR1 is LGHNA and CDR2 YSLEER. Written as DNA, the CDR3 is TGCGCCAGCAGCCAAGATCCCAAGTACAATGAGCAGTTCTGC. Residues: CASSQDPKYNEQFC.

The rearrangement joins TRBV28 to TRBJ2-2, with 9 bases aligning to TRBD1. In germline, CDR1 is MDHEN, CDR2 SYDVKM. The V gene end was trimmed by 5 bases and the J gene end by 5 bases; junction bases not matched to a gene: 9. This CDR3 is 16 amino acids long. CDR3 region: CASSKGRQGETGELFF. The CDR3 DNA sequence: TGTGCCAGCAGTAAAGGCAGACAGGGGGAAACCGGGGAGCTGTTTTTT.

J is TRBJ1-4 and V is TRBV20-1, with D uncertain. Trimming shortened V by 0 bases and J by 5 bases, and 10 bases separated the two germline ends. This CDR3 spans 14 amino acids. CDR1 and CDR2 from the germline V gene are DFQATT and SNEGSKA (reference sequence). The CDR3 is CSARDRRVNEKLFF. CDR3 sequence (DNA): TGCAGTGCTAGAGATCGTAGGGTGAATGAAAAACTGTTTTTT.

The table lists this clonotype with a few counts. The chain employs TRBV11-2 and TRBJ2-4, with D possibly being TRBD2 (6 bases). CDR3 size: 14 residues. Germline V gives CDR1 SGHAT, CDR2 FQNNGV. Between the trimmed V and J ends, which lost 6 bases and 4 bases, there was a span of 13 bases. DNA for the CDR3: TGTGCCAGCAGTCCTAGCGACGGAAAAAACATTCAGTACTTC. This encodes CASSPSDGKNIQYF.

The CDR3 nucleotides read TGTGCCGGTAGACCGCTACTCAACTACGAGCAGTACTTC. It specifies CAGRPLLNYEQYF. V and J are TRBV2 and TRBJ2-7; D is ambiguous. Trimming stripped 11 bases from V and 3 bases from J, with 17 bases between. This CDR3 spans 13 amino acids. From germline, CDR1 is SNHLY and CDR2 FYNNEI.